Shown below are 9 T cell receptor beta chains from a single sample sequenced in a study of spatial heterogeneity in lung cancer (dated by TCRdb to the late 2010s). The library was made by 5' RACE. TCRdb names NextSeq 500 as the instrument used. TCRdb took the public reads, trimmed them with fastp at Q25, ran MiXCR for clone calling and kept in-frame beta chains. Every entry covers one CDR3 protein and lists the most common genes and DNA from its rows. This sample is represented by some 43,000 distinct CDR3 sequences; under 12% of them were singletons. The ten biggest clones cover roughly 18% of the sample. This specimen's time point label, interpreted: blood at routine non-recurrence follow-up after resection. Sample: PBMCs, taken at follow-up. These receptor sequences come from a female donor with early-stage non-small cell lung cancer.

The CDR3 here is CASGEQGFPYEQYF. As DNA, the CDR3 is TGTGCCAGCGGGGAACAGGGGTTCCCTTACGAGCAGTACTTC. The chain couples TRBV3-1 to TRBJ2-7; 7 positions agree with TRBD1. The CDR3 length is 14 residues. Germline CDR1 LGHDT, CDR2 YNNKEL (reference sequence). V shed 8 bases, J shed 4 bases, and the junction held 11 bases outside the gene matches.

This clonotype was found a few times. The rearrangement uses TRBV10-3 and TRBJ2-1; 12 bases align to TRBD2. V was pared by 6 bases and J by 4 bases, with 4 bases of the junction left unmatched. CDR1 is ENHRY and CDR2 is SYGVKD in the germline V gene. CDR3 length equals 15 residues. CDR3 loop: CAIRTSGGQYNEQFF. The CDR3 DNA sequence: TGTGCCATCAGGACTAGCGGGGGACAATACAATGAGCAGTTCTTC.

This clonotype was observed many times. For the CDR3, the DNA is TGTGCCAGCGAGCACCGGGGCAGGGGTACGGAGTCCAAAAACATTCAGTACTTC. It is translated as CASEHRGRGTESKNIQYF. The chain combines TRBV18 with TRBJ2-4; tentatively, D is TRBD1 (6 bases). Between the trimmed V and J ends, which lost 8 bases and 2 bases, there was a span of 25 bases. The CDR3 sequence is 18 residues long. Germline V lookup: CDR1 KGHSH, CDR2 LQKENI.

Many counts were recorded for this clonotype. The chain couples TRBV20-1 to TRBJ1-1; 7 bases are a match to TRBD1. After removal of 3 bases from V and 8 bases from J, the junction contained 12 bases not matched to a gene. Germline CDR1 is DFQATT and CDR2 is SNEGSKA (reference sequence). The CDR3 loop spans 14 amino acids. The CDR3 loop reads CSARSPTGFGEAFF. The CDR3, as DNA: TGCAGTGCTAGGAGTCCGACAGGGTTTGGGGAAGCTTTCTTT.

The gene calls are TRBV6-6 and TRBJ2-3; D is unresolved. Trimming cost V 6 bases and J 10 bases, with 17 bases left between them. Looked up from germline, CDR1 is MNHNY and CDR2 is SVGAGI (reference sequence). This CDR3 spans 13 amino acids. The chain's CDR3 is CASSEPEPDAQYF. CDR3 sequence (DNA): TGTGCCAGCAGCGAACCGGAACCAGACGCGCAGTATTTT.

The V call is TRBV7-2, the J call TRBJ1-2; 9 bases agree with TRBD1. CDR1 SGHTA and CDR2 FQGNSA come from the germline V gene. This CDR3 is 17 amino acids long. V lost 9 bases, J lost 1 base, and 15 bases stayed unmatched. The DNA of the CDR3 is TGTGCCAGAGCCACCGGGACAGGGAAACCAGTTAACTATGGCTACACCTTC. Its protein product is CARATGTGKPVNYGYTF. Combining the CDR3 with reference TRBV7-2 and TRBJ1-2 gives the whole variable domain GAGVSQSPSNKVTEKGKDVELRCDPISGHTALYWYRQSLGQGLEFLIYFQGNSAPDKSGLPSDRFSAERTGGSVSTLTIQRTQQEDSAVYLCARATGTGKPVNYGYTFGSGTRLTVV.

The chain links TRBV2 to TRBJ1-2; D is unclear. The CDR3 is 13 amino acids. Trimming removed 5 bases at V and 2 bases at J, with 9 bases between. Germline-derived CDR1 and CDR2 are SNHLY and FYNNEI. CDR3 loop: CASSSGLNYGYTF. The CDR3 nucleotides are TGTGCCAGCAGTTCCGGACTGAACTATGGCTACACCTTC.

This clonotype has just a few counts. J is TRBJ2-2 and V is TRBV7-2, with TRBD1 matching over 7 bases. CDR1 SGHTA and CDR2 FQGNSA come from the germline V gene. CDR3 size: 14 residues. J gave up 4 bases and V 6 bases, and 5 bases lay outside the gene matches. Here the CDR3 DNA reads TGTGCCAGCAGGAACGACAGGGTCACCGGGGAGCTGTTTTTT. It translates to CASRNDRVTGELFF.

This clonotype was detected many times. The chain carries TRBV14 and TRBJ2-6; no clear D gene. Trimming took 4 bases from V and 0 from J, leaving 10 bases between them. Germline CDR1 and CDR2: SGHDN and FVKESK. This CDR3 spans 16 amino acids. Here the CDR3 reads CASSLPFGSGANVLTF. The CDR3 DNA sequence: TGTGCCAGCAGCCTCCCCTTCGGCTCTGGGGCCAACGTCCTGACTTTC.